Each of the 29 T cell receptor beta chains below was sequenced from the same sample in a study of T cells after yellow fever vaccination. TCRdb called the 5' RACE reads again in MiXCR, with one record for every CDR3 protein. The top ten hold approximately 0.49% of the sample, which has 200,000 to 300,000 distinct CDR3 sequences, 10% to 15% seen once. The sample in question was CD4+ T cells sorted from PBMCs, obtained 45 days after the yellow fever booster vaccination. The receptor set was obtained from a man aged 25-40 years who received the YFV17D yellow fever vaccine.

The genes are TRBV29-1 and TRBJ2-2; D may correspond to TRBD1 or TRBD2 (5 bases each). Per germline, CDR1 SQVTM and CDR2 ANQGSEA. CDR3 length: 11 residues. V was shortened by 7 bases and J by 7 bases, with 10 bases between the two germline ends. As DNA, the CDR3 is TGCAGCGCGGGACGTTTCGGGGAGCTGTTTTTT. Translation: CSAGRFGELFF.

This chain joins TRBV7-2 and TRBJ2-3; TRBD2 matches 12 bases. Losses at the gene ends were 5 bases for V and 5 bases for J; bases not matched to a gene: 8. The length of the CDR3 is 16 residues. Germline loops: CDR1 SGHTA, CDR2 FQGNSA. The CDR3 loop is CASSPSLAGGRDTQYF. CDR3 nucleotide sequence: TGTGCCAGCAGCCCTTCACTAGCGGGAGGCAGAGATACGCAGTATTTT.

This chain connects TRBV12-3 or TRBV12-4 to TRBJ2-1; TRBD2 might be the D (6 bases). The CDR3 is 14 amino acids. Trimming stripped 6 bases from V and 7 bases from J, with 16 bases between. The CDR3 sequence: CASRSHGSANEQFF. CDR3 nucleotides: TGTGCCAGCAGATCTCACGGGAGTGCAAATGAGCAGTTCTTC.

This clonotype occurred a few times. The chain employs TRBV6-2 or TRBV6-3 and TRBJ2-2, with TRBD2 matching 8 bases. Germline V CDR1 and CDR2: MNHEY, SVGEGT. With 10 bases clipped from V and 1 base from J, the junction kept 5 bases outside the gene matches. This CDR3 spans 14 amino acids. CDR3 sequence: CAIAAGGNTGELFF. Written as DNA, the CDR3 is TGTGCCATCGCGGCGGGAGGGAACACCGGGGAGCTGTTTTTT.

J is TRBJ2-3 and V is TRBV5-1; 7 bases match TRBD1. Trimming took 2 bases from V and 1 from J; bases not matched to a gene: 4. Germline V lookup: CDR1 SGHRS, CDR2 YFSETQ. CDR3 size: 15 residues. CDR3 region: CASSLGDSGTDTQYF. CDR3 sequence (DNA): TGCGCCAGCAGCTTAGGGGACAGTGGCACAGATACGCAGTATTTT.

This chain links TRBV28 with TRBJ2-7, with TRBD1 identical over 8 bases. Per germline, CDR1 MDHEN and CDR2 SYDVKM. J was trimmed by 4 bases and V by 2 bases; bases with no gene match: 7. The CDR3 loop spans 15 amino acids. The CDR3 here is CASSLNQGARYEQYF. The CDR3 coding sequence is TGTGCCAGCAGTTTAAATCAGGGGGCGCGTTACGAGCAGTACTTC.

This clonotype has a handful of counts. The chain uses TRBV28 and TRBJ2-3; D possibly corresponds to TRBD2 (6 bases). The germline CDR1 and CDR2 sequences are MDHEN and SYDVKM. Deletions cut 2 bases from V and 1 base from J, with 13 bases between. The CDR3 extends over 16 amino acids. Here the CDR3 reads CASSLRLGGGTDTQYF. The CDR3 nucleotides are TGTGCCAGCAGTTTAAGATTGGGAGGAGGCACAGATACGCAGTATTTT.

This clonotype was observed a handful of times. The chain carries TRBV7-9 and TRBJ1-2; the D is unclear. V lost 5 bases to trimming and J lost 8 bases, with 15 bases between them. The V gene's germline CDR1 is SEHNR and CDR2 FQNEAQ (reference sequence). The CDR3 loop spans 13 amino acids. As DNA, the CDR3 is TGTGCCAGCAGCACCCCCCATACGCGGGGCTACACCTTC. Translation gives CASSTPHTRGYTF.

The table lists this clonotype with a few counts. This chain uses TRBV7-2 with TRBJ1-3; D gene ambiguous. The CDR3 runs to 12 residues. V lost 10 bases to trimming and J lost 0 bases, with 7 bases between them. CDR1 is SGHTA, CDR2 FQGNSA, per germline. The CDR3 loop reads CATRSSGNTIYF. CDR3 coding DNA: TGTGCCACCAGGAGCTCTGGAAACACCATATATTTT.

This clonotype has a handful of counts. The genes are TRBV18 and TRBJ1-1, with TRBD1 as a possible D gene (6 bases). The germline V gene encodes CDR1 KGHSH and CDR2 LQKENI. The CDR3 covers 15 residues. The ends were cut back, 3 bases at V and 4 bases at J, with 15 bases in the middle. The CDR3 DNA reads TGTGCCAGCTCACCCACGAGGGGGGGGCTCACTGAAGCTTTCTTT. This translates into CASSPTRGGLTEAFF.

V usage is TRBV5-1 and J usage is TRBJ1-6; D remains ambiguous. Deletions cut 0 bases from V and 9 bases from J, with 7 bases between. The CDR3 extends over 13 amino acids. Germline CDR1 is SGHRS and CDR2 is YFSETQ. CDR3 bases: TGCGCCAGCAGCTTGGAAACAATTTCACCCCTCCACTTT. Translation: CASSLETISPLHF. The full variable domain, rest sourced from reference TRBV5-1 and TRBJ1-6, is KAGVTQTPRYLIKTRGQQVTLSCSPISGHRSVSWYQQTPGQGLQFLFEYFSETQRNKGNFPGRFSGRQFSNSRSEMNVSTLELGDSALYLCASSLETISPLHFGNGTRLTVT.

In its sample, this clonotype was seen a few times. V gene TRBV20-1 combines with J gene TRBJ2-5; no clear D gene. Germline CDR1 is DFQATT and CDR2 is SNEGSKA (reference sequence). The V end was cut by 5 bases, the J end by 2 bases, with 9 bases between. The CDR3 has 12 amino acids. CDR3 sequence (DNA): TGCAGTGCTCAGACTGCACAAGAGACCCAGTACTTC. The encoded protein is CSAQTAQETQYF.

The J gene is TRBJ2-3, the V gene TRBV7-6; 9 nucleotides match TRBD2. The germline V gene has CDR1 SGHVS and CDR2 FNYEAQ. V was clipped by 0 bases and J by 4 bases; unmatched bases: 11. This CDR3 region has 18 residues. The CDR3 reads CASSLALAGGKRSDTQYF. CDR3 nucleotide sequence: TGTGCCAGCAGCTTAGCGCTGGCGGGAGGGAAAAGGTCAGATACGCAGTATTTT.

This clonotype has ten or more counts. This chain uses TRBV20-1 with TRBJ2-7; 7 bases agree with TRBD2. Germline CDR1 is DFQATT and CDR2 is SNEGSKA (reference sequence). This CDR3 region has 14 residues. Losses at the gene ends were 1 base for V and 4 bases for J; bases not matched to a gene: 7. The CDR3 protein is CSARVPGGGYEQYF. CDR3 bases: TGCAGTGCTAGAGTCCCGGGAGGAGGTTACGAGCAGTACTTC.

This clonotype has ten or more counts. J is TRBJ2-1 and V is TRBV10-2; D possibly corresponds to TRBD1 (6 bases). Germline V gives CDR1 WSHSY, CDR2 SAAADI. Between the trimmed V and J ends, which lost 6 bases and 0 bases, there was a span of 12 bases. The CDR3 contains 15 residues. The CDR3 DNA reads TGCGCCAGCAGCCCTACAGGGAGCTCCTACAATGAGCAGTTCTTC. It codes for CASSPTGSSYNEQFF.

The rearrangement joins TRBV29-1 to TRBJ2-5, with D unresolved. Germline loops: CDR1 SQVTM, CDR2 ANQGSEA. Trimming took 4 bases from V and 4 from J, leaving 4 bases between them. This CDR3 is built from 10 residues. The CDR3 reads CSVGRETQYF. In DNA form, the CDR3 reads TGCAGCGTTGGAAGAGAGACCCAGTACTTC.

This clonotype was detected only a few times. The rearrangement uses TRBV3-1 and TRBJ2-2; TRBD2 aligns across 15 bases. This CDR3 region has 18 residues. Per the germline V gene, CDR1 is LGHDT and CDR2 is YNNKEL (reference sequence). Losses at the gene ends were 2 bases for V and 2 bases for J; bases not matched to a gene: 3. The CDR3 protein is CASSQWTSGRGNTGELFF. DNA of the CDR3: TGTGCCAGCAGCCAATGGACTAGCGGGAGGGGTAACACCGGGGAGCTGTTTTTT.

The chain joins TRBV29-1 to TRBJ2-2; D ambiguous. V lost 5 bases, J lost 1 base, and 5 bases lay in between. CDR3 length equals 12 residues. Germline V gene sequence: CDR1 SQVTM, CDR2 ANQGSEA. The CDR3 DNA reads as TGCAGCGTTTTGGAGAACACCGGGGAGCTGTTTTTT. Translating it yields CSVLENTGELFF.

The chain recombines TRBV12-5 with TRBJ2-7; D not certain. This CDR3 contains 14 residues. Trimming removed 1 base from V and 5 bases from J, with 12 bases in between. Per the germline V gene, CDR1 is LGHNT and CDR2 is FRNRAP. CDR3 sequence: CASGLEKDVDEQYF. In nucleotides, the CDR3 is TGTGCTAGTGGTTTGGAAAAGGATGTTGACGAGCAGTACTTC. The entire variable domain, with the rest obtained from reference TRBV12-5 and TRBJ2-7, is as follows: DARVTQTPRHKVTEMGQEVTMRCQPILGHNTVFWYRQTMMQGLELLAYFRNRAPLDDSGMPKDRFSAEMPDATLATLKIQPSEPRDSAVYFCASGLEKDVDEQYFGPGTRLTVT.

This clonotype has just a few counts. This chain uses TRBV29-1 with TRBJ2-1, with 8 bases identical to TRBD2. Trimming took 8 bases from V and 1 from J; bases not matched to a gene: 4. CDR3 length equals 13 residues. Germline assignment: CDR1 SQVTM and CDR2 ANQGSEA. The CDR3: CSTSSGSYNEQFF. DNA for the CDR3: TGCAGCACCTCTAGCGGGTCCTACAATGAGCAGTTCTTC.

This clonotype showed up just a few times. This chain uses TRBV27 with TRBJ2-1; 7 positions match TRBD2. The V segment lost 3 bases and the J segment 4 bases; nucleotides outside the gene matches: 6. The CDR3 runs to 15 residues. CDR1 and CDR2 from the germline V gene are MNHEY and SMNVEV (reference sequence). The CDR3 protein is CASSLVLARYNEQFF. DNA for the CDR3: TGTGCCAGCAGTTTGGTACTAGCGAGATACAATGAGCAGTTCTTC.

V gene TRBV11-2 combines with J gene TRBJ1-6, with unresolved D. V lost 2 bases to trimming and J lost 9 bases, with 11 bases between them. Germline V gives CDR1 SGHAT, CDR2 FQNNGV. This CDR3 contains 14 residues. DNA for the CDR3: TGTGCCAGCAGCTTAAACGGGCAGGCTTCACCCCTCCACTTT. It is translated as CASSLNGQASPLHF.

This clonotype was recorded a few times. V gene TRBV11-2 combines with J gene TRBJ1-1; 11 bases are shared with TRBD1. V was pared by 6 bases and J by 8 bases, with 8 bases of the junction left unmatched. Per the germline V gene, CDR1 is SGHAT and CDR2 is FQNNGV. This CDR3 has 14 residues. As DNA, the CDR3 is TGTGCCAGCAGGGCCGGGACAGGGGGTTCAGAAGCTTTCTTT. This sequence encodes CASRAGTGGSEAFF.

There are a few counts of this clonotype. The rearrangement links TRBV20-1 to TRBJ2-2, with 7 bases aligning to TRBD2. The CDR3 has 14 amino acids. Trimming cost V 6 bases and J 4 bases; bases outside gene matches: 8. The germline CDR1 and CDR2 sequences are DFQATT and SNEGSKA (reference sequence). The CDR3, as DNA: TGCAGTGCCCAGCGGGACGGTGGCACCGGGGAGCTGTTTTTT. Its protein product is CSAQRDGGTGELFF.

This clonotype turned up a few times. The chain carries TRBV14 and TRBJ2-1; 10 bases fit TRBD2. This CDR3 contains 17 residues. V was pared by 2 bases and J by 10 bases, with 14 bases of the junction left unmatched. Germline CDR1 reads SGHDN; CDR2 reads FVKESK. The CDR3 sequence is CASSQNRGLAHRREQFF. CDR3 DNA: TGTGCCAGCAGCCAAAACCGGGGACTAGCGCACCGGAGGGAGCAGTTCTTC.

This clonotype was observed many times. The chain uses TRBV6-4 and TRBJ1-1, with D tentatively TRBD1 (6 bases). V lost 5 bases and J lost 1, with 11 bases in between. Germline lookup yields CDR1 MRHNA and CDR2 SNTAGT. This CDR3 spans 14 amino acids. DNA of the CDR3: TGTGCCAGCAGTACAGGGTACCCGAACACTGAAGCTTTCTTT. Translating gives CASSTGYPNTEAFF.

This chain connects TRBV20-1 to TRBJ2-1; D possibly corresponds to TRBD1 (6 bases). Germline lookup yields CDR1 DFQATT and CDR2 SNEGSKA (reference sequence). V was trimmed by 6 bases and J by 1 base, leaving 13 bases between them. The CDR3 length is 14 residues. CDR3 region: CSANDRRSYNEQFF. The CDR3 DNA reads as TGCAGTGCAAACGACAGGAGATCCTACAATGAGCAGTTCTTC.

This clonotype was seen only a few times. V usage is TRBV20-1 and J usage is TRBJ2-4, with TRBD1 as a possible D gene (5 bases). V dropped 2 bases and J dropped 3 bases, with 8 bases sitting between them. CDR1 and CDR2 from the germline V gene are DFQATT and SNEGSKA (reference sequence). The CDR3 is made up of 13 amino acids. Written as DNA, the CDR3 is TGCAGTGCTAGAATAGGGGTCAAAAACATTCAGTACTTC. Translating gives CSARIGVKNIQYF.

This chain joins TRBV10-2 and TRBJ2-3, with 8 bases matching TRBD2. V was clipped by 7 bases and J by 0 bases; unmatched bases: 6. From germline, CDR1 is WSHSY and CDR2 SAAADI. This CDR3 is 15 amino acids long. CDR3 protein: CASIRERESTDTQYF. CDR3 in DNA: TGCGCCAGCATACGGGAGCGGGAGAGCACAGATACGCAGTATTTT.